This TCR beta chain was recovered during a study of blood T cell repertoires in COVID-19. Whole-study context: Collection of acute and convalescent COVID-19 samples took place in the United States, Italy and Spain. Nucleic acid was either cDNA or gDNA, and it came from T cells, B-cell-depleted T cells, or PBMCs.

V shed 4 bases and J 4 bases; nucleotides not matched to a gene: 3. The CDR3 contains 14 residues. CDR1 is ENHRY and CDR2 is SYGVKD in the germline V gene. Original methodology: Reference gene primer amplification in the assay estimated nucleated cell counts. Sequenced by immunoSEQ multiplex PCR; TCRdb stores in-frame clones only, minus some. The DNA gave D and trimming, while V, J and clone size come from that table. Of 200,000 to 300,000 clones detected, about 89% appear once; the ten largest clones hold under 2.5%. This sequence was found in a woman aged 45-60 years with acute or convalescent COVID-19. Sequencing was carried out using peripheral blood. The V and J genes are TRBV10-3 and TRBJ2-2, with 7 nucleotides matching TRBD2. The CDR3: CAISGRGSTGELFF. The CDR3, as DNA: TGTGCCATCAGTGGGCGGGGGAGCACCGGGGAGCTGTTTTTT.